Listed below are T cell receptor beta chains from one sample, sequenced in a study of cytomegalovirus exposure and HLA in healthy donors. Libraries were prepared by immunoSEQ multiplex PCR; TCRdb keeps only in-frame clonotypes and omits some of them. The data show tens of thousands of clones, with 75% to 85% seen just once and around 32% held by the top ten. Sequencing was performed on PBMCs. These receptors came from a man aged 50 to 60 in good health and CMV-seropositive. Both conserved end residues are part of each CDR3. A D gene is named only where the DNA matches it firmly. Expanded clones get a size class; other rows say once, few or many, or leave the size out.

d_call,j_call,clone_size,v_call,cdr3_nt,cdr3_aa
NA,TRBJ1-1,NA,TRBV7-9,TGTGCCAGCAGCTCGTACACTGAAGCTTTCTTT,CASSSYTEAFF
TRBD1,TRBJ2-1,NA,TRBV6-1,TGTGCCAGCAGTGGGACAGGGGGCTACAATGAGCAGTTCTTC,CASSGTGGYNEQFF
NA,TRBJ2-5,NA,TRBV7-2,TGTGCCAGCAGCTTAGCGCCACAGTTGCCCGAGACCCAGTACTTC,CASSLAPQLPETQYF
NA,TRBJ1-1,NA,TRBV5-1,TGCGCCAGCAGCTTCAACAGTTTCACTGAAGCTTTCTTT,CASSFNSFTEAFF
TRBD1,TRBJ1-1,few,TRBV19,TGTGCCAGTAGTATACCAGGGGGTGAGAGAACTGAAGCTTTCTTT,CASSIPGGERTEAFF
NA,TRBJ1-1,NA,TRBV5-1,TGCGCCAGCAGCGCACTATTACAGGGGAACACTGAAGCTTTCTTT,CASSALLQGNTEAFF
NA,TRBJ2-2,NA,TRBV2,TGTGCCAGCAGTGAAGACGGGATTAACACCGGGGAGCTGTTTTTT,CASSEDGINTGELFF
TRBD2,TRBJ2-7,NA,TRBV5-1,TGCGCCAGCGGGACTAGCGGGACCCCCTACGAGCAGTACTTC,CASGTSGTPYEQYF
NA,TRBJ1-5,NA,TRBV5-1,TGCGCCAGCAGCTTGGGCGGCGGGATAAATCAGCCCCAGCATTTT,CASSLGGGINQPQHF
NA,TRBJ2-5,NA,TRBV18,TGTGCCAGCTCACCTACCAGGGGATCCGAGACCCAGTACTTC,CASSPTRGSETQYF
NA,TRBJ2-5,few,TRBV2,TGTGCCAGCAGAGTTCGATCAGGGGTGGAGACCCAGTACTTC,CASRVRSGVETQYF
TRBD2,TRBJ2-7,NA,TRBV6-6,TGTGCCAGCAGTGACCCGGGACTAGCGGGATACGAGCAGTACTTC,CASSDPGLAGYEQYF
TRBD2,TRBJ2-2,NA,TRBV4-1,TGCGCCAGCAGCCAGCGGGTGGGGCTAGCGGGAACCGGGGAGCTGTTTTTT,CASSQRVGLAGTGELFF
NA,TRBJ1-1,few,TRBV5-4,TGTGCCAGCAGCGATCCGGCGGGACGCATGAACACTGAAGCTTTCTTT,CASSDPAGRMNTEAFF
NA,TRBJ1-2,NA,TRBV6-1,TGTGCCAGCAGGGGAGACCTGACTAACTATGGCTACACCTTC,CASRGDLTNYGYTF
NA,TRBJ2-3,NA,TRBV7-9,TGTGCCAGCAGCTTAGGGCCAGTTTTTAGCACAGATACGCAGTATTTT,CASSLGPVFSTDTQYF
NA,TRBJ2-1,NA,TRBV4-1,TGCGCCAGCAGCCAGGTCCGGGAGTTAAACAATGAGCAGTTCTTC,CASSQVRELNNEQFF
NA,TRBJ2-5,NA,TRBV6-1,TGTGCCAGCGGAGTTACAGGAAGCCAAGAGACCCAGTACTTC,CASGVTGSQETQYF
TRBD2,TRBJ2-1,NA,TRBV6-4,TGTGCCAGCAGTGACAGAACGGGAGGGAAGAATGAGCAGTTCTTC,CASSDRTGGKNEQFF
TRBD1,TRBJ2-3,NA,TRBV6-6,TGTGCCAGCAGGGGACAGGGGGCCGGCACAGATACGCAGTATTTT,CASRGQGAGTDTQYF
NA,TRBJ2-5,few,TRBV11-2,TGTGCCAGCAGCAAAACAGGGGGCGGGGGGGAGACCCAGTACTTC,CASSKTGGGGETQYF
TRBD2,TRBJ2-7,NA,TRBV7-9,TGTGCCAGCAGCATTGGACTAGCGGGAGGATACGAGCAGTACTTC,CASSIGLAGGYEQYF
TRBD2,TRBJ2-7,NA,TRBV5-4,TGTGCCAGCAGCCGGGGACTAGCGGGAGCCGAGCAGTACTTC,CASSRGLAGAEQYF
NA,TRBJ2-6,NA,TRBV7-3,TGTTCCAGCAGCTCCCAGGCCGACAGACTCTCTGGGGCCAACGTCCTGACTTTC,CSSSSQADRLSGANVLTF
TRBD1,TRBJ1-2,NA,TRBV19,TGTGCCAGTAGTATCATGACAGGGTTTAACTATGGCTACACCTTC,CASSIMTGFNYGYTF
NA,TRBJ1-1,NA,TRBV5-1,TGCGCCAGCAGCTTGACAGGGAGGAACACTGAAGCTTTCTTT,CASSLTGRNTEAFF
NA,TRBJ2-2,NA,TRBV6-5,TGTGCCAGCAGTTACAACAGGTCACCCGGGGAGCTGTTTTTT,CASSYNRSPGELFF
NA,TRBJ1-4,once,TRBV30,TGTGCCTGGAGTACCCAAAACCCTCAGGAAAAACTGTTTTTT,CAWSTQNPQEKLFF
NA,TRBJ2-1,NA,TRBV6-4,TGTGCCAGCAGTGACCAGGGCAGAGAGCAGTTCTTC,CASSDQGREQFF
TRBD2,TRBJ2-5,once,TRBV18,TGTGCCAGCTCGGGAGGGCTCGGAGAGACCCAGTACTTC,CASSGGLGETQYF
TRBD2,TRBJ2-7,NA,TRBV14,TGTGCCAGCAGCCAAGTGGGAGGGGCAGTCGGCGAGCAGTACTTC,CASSQVGGAVGEQYF
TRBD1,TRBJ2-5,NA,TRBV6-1,TGTGCCAGCAGTGCGGGACAGGCCCGAGAGACCCAGTACTTC,CASSAGQARETQYF
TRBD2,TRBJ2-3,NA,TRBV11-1,TGTGCCAGCAGCTTAGAATTACGGGCTAGCGGGCCAGATACGCAGTATTTT,CASSLELRASGPDTQYF
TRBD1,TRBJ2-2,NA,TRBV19,TGTGCCAGTAGTAGAGGGACAGGGTCCAGCGGGGAGCTGTTTTTT,CASSRGTGSSGELFF
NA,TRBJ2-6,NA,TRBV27,TGTGCCAGCAGCCCCGAGGCGGGGTCTGGGGCCAACGTCCTGACTTTC,CASSPEAGSGANVLTF
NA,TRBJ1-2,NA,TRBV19,TGTGCCAGTAGTTTCTTTTATGGCTACACCTTC,CASSFFYGYTF
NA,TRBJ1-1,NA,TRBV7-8,TGTGCCAGCCAGGAGGAGGCGGACGGAGCTTTCTTT,CASQEEADGAFF
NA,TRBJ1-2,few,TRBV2,TGTGCCAGCGGGAGAGAAGTCGGCTACACCTTC,CASGREVGYTF
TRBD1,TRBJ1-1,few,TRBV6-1,TGTGCCAGCAAGGCCCGACAGGGGGACACTGAAGCTTTCTTT,CASKARQGDTEAFF